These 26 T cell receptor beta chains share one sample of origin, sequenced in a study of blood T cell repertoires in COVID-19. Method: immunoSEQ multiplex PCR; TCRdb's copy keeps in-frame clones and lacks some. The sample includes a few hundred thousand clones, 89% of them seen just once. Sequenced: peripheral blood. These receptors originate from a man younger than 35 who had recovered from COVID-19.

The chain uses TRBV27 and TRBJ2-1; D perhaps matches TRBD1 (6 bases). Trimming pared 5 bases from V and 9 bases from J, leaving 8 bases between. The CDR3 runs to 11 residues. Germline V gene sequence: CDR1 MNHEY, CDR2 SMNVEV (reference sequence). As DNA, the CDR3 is TGTGCCAGCAGTCAGGGGACTGAGCAGTTCTTC. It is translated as CASSQGTEQFF.

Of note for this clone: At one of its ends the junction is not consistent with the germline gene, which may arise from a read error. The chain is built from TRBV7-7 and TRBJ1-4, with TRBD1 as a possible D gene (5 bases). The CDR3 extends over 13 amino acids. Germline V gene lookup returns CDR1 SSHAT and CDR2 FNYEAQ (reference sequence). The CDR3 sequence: CASSVNRNEKLFF. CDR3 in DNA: TGTGCTAGCAGCGTCAACAGGAATGAAAAACTGTTTTTT. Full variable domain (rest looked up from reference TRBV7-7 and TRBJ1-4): GAGVSQSPRYKVTKRGQDVTLRCDPISSHATLYWYQQALGQGPEFLTYFNYEAQPDKSGLPSDRFSAERPEGSISTLTIQRTEQRDSAMYRCASSVNRNEKLFFGSGTQLSVL.

This CDR3 is CASSIQDRKAFF. CDR3 in DNA: TGTGCCAGCTCAATCCAGGACAGGAAAGCTTTCTTT. The chain carries TRBV18 and TRBJ1-1, with 7 bases that match TRBD1. V shed 5 bases, J shed 9 bases, and the junction held 6 bases outside the gene matches. CDR3 length: 12 residues. Per germline, CDR1 KGHSH and CDR2 LQKENI.

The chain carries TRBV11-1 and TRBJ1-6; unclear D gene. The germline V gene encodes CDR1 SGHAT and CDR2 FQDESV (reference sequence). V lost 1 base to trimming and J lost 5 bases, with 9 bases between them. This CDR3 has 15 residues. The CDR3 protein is CASSLGRRDNSPLHF. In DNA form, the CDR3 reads TGTGCCAGCAGCTTAGGTCGCCGGGATAATTCACCCCTCCACTTT.

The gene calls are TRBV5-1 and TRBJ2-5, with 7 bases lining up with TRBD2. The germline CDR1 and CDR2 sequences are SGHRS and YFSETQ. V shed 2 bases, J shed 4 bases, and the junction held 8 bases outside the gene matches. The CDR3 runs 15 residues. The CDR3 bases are TGCGCCAGCAGCTTCGCCGGGACGGGGGGAGAGACCCAGTACTTC. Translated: CASSFAGTGGETQYF.

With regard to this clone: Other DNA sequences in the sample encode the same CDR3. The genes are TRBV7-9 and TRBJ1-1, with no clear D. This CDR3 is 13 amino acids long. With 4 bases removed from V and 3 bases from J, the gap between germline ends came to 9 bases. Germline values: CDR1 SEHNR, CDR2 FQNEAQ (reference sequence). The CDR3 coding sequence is TGTGCCAGCAGCTCCCCCGGGGACACTGAAGCTTTCTTT. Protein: CASSSPGDTEAFF.

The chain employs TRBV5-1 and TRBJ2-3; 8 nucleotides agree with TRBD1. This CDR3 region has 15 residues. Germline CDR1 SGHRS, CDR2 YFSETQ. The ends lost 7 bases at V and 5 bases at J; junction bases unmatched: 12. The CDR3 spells CASAVSGTGIDTQYF. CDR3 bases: TGCGCCAGCGCAGTTTCCGGGACAGGTATAGATACGCAGTATTTT.

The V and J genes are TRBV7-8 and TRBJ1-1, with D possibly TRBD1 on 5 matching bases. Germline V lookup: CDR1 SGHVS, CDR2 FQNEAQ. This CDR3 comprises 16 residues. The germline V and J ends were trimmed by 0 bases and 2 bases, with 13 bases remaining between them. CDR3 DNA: TGTGCCAGCAGCTTAGCGACAGCGGGTGGTAACACTGAAGCTTTCTTT. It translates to CASSLATAGGNTEAFF. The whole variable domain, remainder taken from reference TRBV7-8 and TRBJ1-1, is GAGVSQSPRYKVAKRGQDVALRCDPISGHVSLFWYQQALGQGPEFLTYFQNEAQLDKSGLPSDRFFAERPEGSVSTLKIQRTQQEDSAVYLCASSLATAGGNTEAFFGQGTRLTVV.

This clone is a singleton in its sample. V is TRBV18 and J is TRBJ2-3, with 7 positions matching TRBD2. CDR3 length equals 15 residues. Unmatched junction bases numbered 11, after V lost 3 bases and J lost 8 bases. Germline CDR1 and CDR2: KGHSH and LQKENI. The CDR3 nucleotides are TGTGCCAGCTCACCGGGGACTAAAACCTCGGTTACGCAGTATTTT. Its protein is CASSPGTKTSVTQYF.

CDR3: CASSQDGLAASYEQYF. In DNA, the CDR3 is TGTGCCAGCAGCCAAGACGGACTAGCGGCATCCTACGAGCAGTACTTC. The V and J genes are TRBV14 and TRBJ2-7, with TRBD2 identical over 10 bases. V shed 0 bases, J shed 1 base, and the junction held 3 bases outside the gene matches. The CDR3 is 16 residues long. CDR1 SGHDN and CDR2 FVKESK come from the germline V gene.

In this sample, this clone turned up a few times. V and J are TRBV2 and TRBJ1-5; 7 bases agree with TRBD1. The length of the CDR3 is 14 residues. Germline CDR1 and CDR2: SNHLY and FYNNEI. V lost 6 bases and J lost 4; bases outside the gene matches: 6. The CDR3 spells CASRGDSSNQPQHF. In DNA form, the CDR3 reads TGTGCCAGCAGAGGGGACAGTTCGAATCAGCCCCAGCATTTT.

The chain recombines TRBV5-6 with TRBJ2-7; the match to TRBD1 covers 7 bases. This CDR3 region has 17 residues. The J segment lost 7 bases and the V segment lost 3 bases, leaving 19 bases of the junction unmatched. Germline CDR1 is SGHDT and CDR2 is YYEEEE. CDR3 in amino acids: CASSSQSQWTGWGEQYF. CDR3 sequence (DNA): TGTGCCAGCAGCTCGCAATCCCAATGGACAGGCTGGGGAGAGCAGTACTTC.

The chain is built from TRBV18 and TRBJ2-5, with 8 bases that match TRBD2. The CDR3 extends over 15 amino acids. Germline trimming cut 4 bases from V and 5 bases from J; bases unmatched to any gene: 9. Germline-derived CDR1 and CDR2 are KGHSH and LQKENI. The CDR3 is CASSRSGGPGETQYF. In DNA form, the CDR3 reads TGTGCCAGCTCACGATCGGGAGGGCCTGGGGAGACCCAGTACTTC.

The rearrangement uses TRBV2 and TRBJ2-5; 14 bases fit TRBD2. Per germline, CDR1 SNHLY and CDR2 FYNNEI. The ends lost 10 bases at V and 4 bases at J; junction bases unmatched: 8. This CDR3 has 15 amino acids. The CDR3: CAIQGLAGELETQYF. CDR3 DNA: TGTGCCATCCAGGGACTAGCGGGGGAATTAGAGACCCAGTACTTC.

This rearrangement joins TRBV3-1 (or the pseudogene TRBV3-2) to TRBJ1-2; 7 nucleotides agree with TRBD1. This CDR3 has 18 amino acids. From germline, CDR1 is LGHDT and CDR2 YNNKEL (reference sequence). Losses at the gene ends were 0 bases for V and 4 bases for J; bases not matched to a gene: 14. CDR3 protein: CASSQEGVGTGAAYGYTF. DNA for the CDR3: TGTGCCAGCAGCCAAGAGGGGGTCGGAACAGGGGCGGCCTATGGCTACACCTTC.

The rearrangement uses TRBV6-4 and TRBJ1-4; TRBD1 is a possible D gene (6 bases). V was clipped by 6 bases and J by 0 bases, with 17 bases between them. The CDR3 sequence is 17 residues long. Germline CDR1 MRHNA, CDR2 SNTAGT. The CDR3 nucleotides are TGTGCCAGCAGACCTCGGACAGACCCAACAACTAATGAAAAACTGTTTTTT. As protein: CASRPRTDPTTNEKLFF.

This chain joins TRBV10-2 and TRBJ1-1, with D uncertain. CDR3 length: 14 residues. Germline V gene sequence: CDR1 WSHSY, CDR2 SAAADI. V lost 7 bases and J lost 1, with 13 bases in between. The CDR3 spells CASMNAGGNTEAFF. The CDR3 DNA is TGCGCCAGCATGAACGCAGGTGGGAACACTGAAGCTTTCTTT.

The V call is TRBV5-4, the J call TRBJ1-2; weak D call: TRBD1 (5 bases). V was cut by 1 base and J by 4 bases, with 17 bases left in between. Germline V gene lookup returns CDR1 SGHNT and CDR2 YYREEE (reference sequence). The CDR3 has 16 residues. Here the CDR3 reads CASSLIGVTVSYGYTF. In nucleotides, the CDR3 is TGTGCCAGCAGCTTGATTGGGGTGACAGTAAGCTATGGCTACACCTTC.

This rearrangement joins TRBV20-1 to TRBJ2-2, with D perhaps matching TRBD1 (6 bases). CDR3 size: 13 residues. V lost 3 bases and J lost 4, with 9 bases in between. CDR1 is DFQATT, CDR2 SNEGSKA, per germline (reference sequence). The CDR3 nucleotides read TGCAGTGCTAGTAGAGGGGGCACCGGGGAGCTGTTTTTT. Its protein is CSASRGGTGELFF.

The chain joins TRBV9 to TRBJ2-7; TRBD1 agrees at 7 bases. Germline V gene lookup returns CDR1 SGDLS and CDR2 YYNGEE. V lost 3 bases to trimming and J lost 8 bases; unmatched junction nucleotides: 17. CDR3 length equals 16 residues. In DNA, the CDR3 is TGTGCCAGCAGCGCGCGGACAGGCACCGTTTTCGGGCAGCAGTACTTC. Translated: CASSARTGTVFGQQYF.

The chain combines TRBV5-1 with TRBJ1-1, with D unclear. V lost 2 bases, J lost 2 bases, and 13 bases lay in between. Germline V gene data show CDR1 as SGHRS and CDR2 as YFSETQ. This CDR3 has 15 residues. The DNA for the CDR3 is TGCGCCAGCAGCTTAGAAGGGAGCGGAAACACTGAAGCTTTCTTT. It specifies CASSLEGSGNTEAFF.

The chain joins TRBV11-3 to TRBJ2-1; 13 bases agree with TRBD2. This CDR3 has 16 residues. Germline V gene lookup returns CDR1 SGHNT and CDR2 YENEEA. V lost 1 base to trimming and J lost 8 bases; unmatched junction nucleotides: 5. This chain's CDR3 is CASSLGTSGGVYEQFF. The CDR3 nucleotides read TGTGCCAGCAGCTTAGGAACTAGCGGGGGGGTTTATGAGCAGTTCTTC.

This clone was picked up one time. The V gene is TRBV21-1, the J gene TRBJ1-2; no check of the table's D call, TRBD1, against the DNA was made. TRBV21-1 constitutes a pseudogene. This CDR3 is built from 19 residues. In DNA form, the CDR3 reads TGTGCCAGCAGCAAAGTGCGGAGGGACAGGGGGCGGAAGGTCTATGGCTACACCTTC. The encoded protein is CASSKVRRDRGRKVYGYTF.

The CDR3 is CASSAVGTTYEQYF. The CDR3, as DNA: TGTGCCAGCAGCGCTGTCGGGACAACCTACGAGCAGTACTTC. The V call is TRBV9, the J call TRBJ2-7, with D possibly being TRBD1 (6 bases). The CDR3 totals 14 residues. The germline V gene has CDR1 SGDLS and CDR2 YYNGEE. The ends were cut back, 3 bases at V and 2 bases at J, with 12 bases in the middle.

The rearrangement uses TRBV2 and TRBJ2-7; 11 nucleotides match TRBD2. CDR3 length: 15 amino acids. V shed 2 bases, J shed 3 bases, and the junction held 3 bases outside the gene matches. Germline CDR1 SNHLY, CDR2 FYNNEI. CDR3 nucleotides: TGTGCCAGCAGTGAAAAGACTAGCGGGATCTACGAGCAGTACTTC. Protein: CASSEKTSGIYEQYF.

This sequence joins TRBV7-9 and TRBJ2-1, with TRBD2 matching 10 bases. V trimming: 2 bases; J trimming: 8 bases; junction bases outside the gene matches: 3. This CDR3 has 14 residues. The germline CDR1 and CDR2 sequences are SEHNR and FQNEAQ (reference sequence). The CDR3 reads CASSLSGGADEQFF. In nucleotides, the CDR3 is TGTGCCAGCAGCTTAAGCGGGGGGGCCGATGAGCAGTTCTTC.